This entry features one T cell receptor (beta chain) sequence. Antigen: not known. TCR beta CDR3 sequences were amplified from RNA transcripts. The HTBI primer set was used in a first-round RT-PCR of the TCR CDR3. One entry per CDR3 protein results from TCRdb running MiXCR on the multiplex PCR reads. The sample carries about 580,000 distinct CDR3 sequences, about 15% recorded once. CDR1 is SGHTA, CDR2 FQGTGA, per germline. CDR3 length: 15 residues. The V end was cut by 2 bases, the J end by 6 bases, with 13 bases between. This record belongs to a study of T cells in Graves' hyperthyroidism and ophthalmopathy. The study's findings and limits: Prediction of ophthalmopathy progression came a median roughly 6.7 months pre-onset.

With a duration under 2 months, the hyperthyroidism was newly diagnosed in patients aged 18 to 65. The chain uses TRBV7-3 and TRBJ2-2; D is perhaps TRBD1 (5 bases). The sample taken for sequencing was blood. The sequence came from a woman aged 25 to 45 with Graves' hyperthyroidism that later progressed to Graves' ophthalmopathy. The CDR3: CASSLDSWGSGELFF. Here the CDR3 DNA reads TGTGCCAGCAGCTTAGATTCTTGGGGCTCCGGGGAGCTGTTTTTT.